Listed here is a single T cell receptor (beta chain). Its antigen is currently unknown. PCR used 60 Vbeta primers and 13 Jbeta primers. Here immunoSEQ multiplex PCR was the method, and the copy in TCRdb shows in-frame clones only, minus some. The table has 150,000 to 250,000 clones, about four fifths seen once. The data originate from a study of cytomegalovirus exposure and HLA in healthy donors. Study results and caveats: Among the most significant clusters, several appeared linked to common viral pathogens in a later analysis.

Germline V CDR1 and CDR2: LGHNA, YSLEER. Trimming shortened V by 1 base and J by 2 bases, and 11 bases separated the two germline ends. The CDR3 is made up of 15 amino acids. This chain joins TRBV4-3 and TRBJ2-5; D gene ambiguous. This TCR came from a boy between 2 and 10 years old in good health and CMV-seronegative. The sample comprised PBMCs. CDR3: CASSQGAPRQETQYF. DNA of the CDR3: TGCGCCAGCAGCCAAGGGGCCCCTCGGCAAGAGACCCAGTACTTC.